What follows is one TCR beta chain and its context. Its antigen target is currently unknown. A read error is possible here, since a much larger clone lies one base away. The instrument given in TCRdb is Illumina Genome Analyzer IIx. TCRdb passed the public sequencing reads through fastp at Q25 and MiXCR, retaining productive beta sequences. Identical CDR3 protein sequences are pooled into one entry, listed with their most common genes and DNA. Recorded for this sample are just under 30,000 distinct CDR3 sequences; about a sixth of them occurred a single time. Together, the top ten hold 3% to 4% of the sample. From cysteine to phenylalanine, the CDR3 is 17 amino acids long. CDR3 DNA only is kept here, 51 bases in frame from base 1. From V the trimming removes 2 bases and from J it removes 0 bases, while the gene matches leave 7 bases of the junction unaccounted for. As encoded in the germline V gene, CDR1 is SGHTA while CDR2 is FQGNSA.

The data belong to a study of patients with pleural tuberculosis (TCRdb year 2014). The sequence is built from TRBV7-2 and TRBJ2-7; 10 central nucleotides agree with TRBD2. This receptor was taken from a human donor with pleural tuberculosis. The sequencing input was peripheral blood. The DNA is as follows: TGTGCCAGCAGCTTAAGACTAGCGGGCGCCGTCTCCTACGAGCAGTACTTC. The encoded protein is CASSLRLAGAVSYEQYF. With all but the CDR3 taken from the reference TRBV7-2 and TRBJ2-7 genes, the full variable domain is: GAGVSQSPSNKVTEKGKDVELRCDPISGHTALYWYRQSLGQGLEFLIYFQGNSAPDKSGLPSDRFSAERTGGSVSTLTIQRTQQEDSAVYLCASSLRLAGAVSYEQYFGPGTRLTVT.